A single count supports the clone carrying this T cell receptor (beta chain). Its antigen is not known. The data belong to a study of cytomegalovirus exposure and HLA in healthy donors. Study results and limitations: Among the CMV-associated chains, a few were confirmed in vitro as specific for CMV antigens. Cytomegalovirus status was reportedly diagnosed by the classifier with high specificity and sensitivity. Sequencing likely caused a cluster of highly shared sequence variants. After further analysis at a later stage, 15,000 to 20,000 TCR beta sequences were associated with HLA alleles at 0.05 false discovery rate.

The CDR3 is made up of 14 amino acids. Trimming removed 2 bases from V and 4 bases from J; junction bases left unmatched: 7. Germline V gene lookup returns CDR1 GTSNPN and CDR2 SVGIG (reference sequence). Primers included in the PCR were 60 Vbeta and 13 Jbeta primers. TCRdb's table, derived via immunoSEQ multiplex PCR, lists solely in-frame clones and lacks some. The sample contains about 180,000 clones, 70% to 85% of which appear only once. Source material: PBMCs. This chain links TRBV30 with TRBJ1-2, with 7 bases matching TRBD1. The sequence was obtained from a woman aged 35 to 49 in good health and CMV-seronegative. This CDR3 is CAWSYDRAAYGYTF. CDR3 DNA: TGTGCCTGGAGTTATGACAGGGCGGCCTATGGCTACACCTTC.